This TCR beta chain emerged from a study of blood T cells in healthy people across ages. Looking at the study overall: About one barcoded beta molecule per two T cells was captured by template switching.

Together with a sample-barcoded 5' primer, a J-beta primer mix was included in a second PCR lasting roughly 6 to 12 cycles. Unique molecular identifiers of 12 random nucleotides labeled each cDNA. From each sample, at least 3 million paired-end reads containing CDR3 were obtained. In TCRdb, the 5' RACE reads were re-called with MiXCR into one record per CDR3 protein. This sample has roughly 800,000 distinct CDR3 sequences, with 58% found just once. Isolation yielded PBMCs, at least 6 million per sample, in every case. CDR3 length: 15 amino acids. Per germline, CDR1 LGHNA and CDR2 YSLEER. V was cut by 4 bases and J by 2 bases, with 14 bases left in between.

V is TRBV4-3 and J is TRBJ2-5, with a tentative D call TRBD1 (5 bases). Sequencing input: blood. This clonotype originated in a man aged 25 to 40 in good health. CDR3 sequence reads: CASSPDVQGQETQYF. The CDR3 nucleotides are TGCGCCAGCAGCCCGGACGTCCAGGGACAAGAGACCCAGTACTTC.